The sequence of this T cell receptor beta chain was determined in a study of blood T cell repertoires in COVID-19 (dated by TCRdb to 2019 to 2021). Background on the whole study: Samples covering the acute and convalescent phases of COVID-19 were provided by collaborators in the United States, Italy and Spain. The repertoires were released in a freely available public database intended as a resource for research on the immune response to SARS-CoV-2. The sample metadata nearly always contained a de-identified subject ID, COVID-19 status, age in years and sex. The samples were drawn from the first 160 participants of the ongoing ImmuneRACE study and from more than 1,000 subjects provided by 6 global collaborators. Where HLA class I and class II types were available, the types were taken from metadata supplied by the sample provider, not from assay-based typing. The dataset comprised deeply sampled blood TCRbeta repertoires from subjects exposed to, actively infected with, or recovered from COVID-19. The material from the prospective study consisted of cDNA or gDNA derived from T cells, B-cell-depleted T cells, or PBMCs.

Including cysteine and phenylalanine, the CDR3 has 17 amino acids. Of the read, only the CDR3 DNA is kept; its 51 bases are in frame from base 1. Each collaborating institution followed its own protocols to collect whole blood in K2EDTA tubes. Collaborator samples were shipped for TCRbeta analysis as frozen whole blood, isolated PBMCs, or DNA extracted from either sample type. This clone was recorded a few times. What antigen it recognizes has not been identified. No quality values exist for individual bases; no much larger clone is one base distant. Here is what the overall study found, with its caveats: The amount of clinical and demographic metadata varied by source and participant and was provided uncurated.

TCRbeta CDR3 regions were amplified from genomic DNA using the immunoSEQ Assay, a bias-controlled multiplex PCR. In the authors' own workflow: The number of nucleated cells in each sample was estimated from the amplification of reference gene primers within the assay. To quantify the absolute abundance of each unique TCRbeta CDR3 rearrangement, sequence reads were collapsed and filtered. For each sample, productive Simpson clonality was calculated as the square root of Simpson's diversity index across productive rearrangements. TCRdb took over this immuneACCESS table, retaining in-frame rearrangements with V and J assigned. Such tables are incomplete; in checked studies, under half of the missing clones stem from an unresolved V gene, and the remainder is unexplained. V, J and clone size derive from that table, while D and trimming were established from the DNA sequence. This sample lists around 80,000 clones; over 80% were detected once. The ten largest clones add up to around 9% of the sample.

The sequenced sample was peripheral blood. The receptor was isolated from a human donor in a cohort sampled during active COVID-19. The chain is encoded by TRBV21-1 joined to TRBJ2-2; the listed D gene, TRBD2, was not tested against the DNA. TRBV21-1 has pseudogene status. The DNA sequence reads TGTGCCAGCAGCAAAGTTCAGGGAGGGCGAAACACCGGGGAGCTGTTTTTT. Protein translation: CASSKVQGGRNTGELFF.